This T cell receptor (beta chain) was sequenced during a study of cytomegalovirus exposure and HLA in healthy donors. Findings and caveats of the study: Most TCR sequences were rare, but some public TCRs occurred in many donors. According to the study, 160 or so TCR beta chains were cytomegalovirus-associated. Most of the TCR beta V segments (in an earlier analysis) were productive either about 87% or about 30% of the time.

This clone was observed a handful of times. Its cognate antigen is unknown. This CDR3 has 15 amino acids. Germline V lookup: CDR1 SNHLY, CDR2 FYNNEI. J gave up 4 bases and V 3 bases, and 5 bases lay outside the gene matches. 60 Vbeta and 13 Jbeta primers were used in PCR. Profiling relied on immunoSEQ multiplex PCR, and the TCRdb table lists in-frame clones only, not all of them. The data show over 55,000 clones, with over 75% seen just once and roughly 1.4% held by the top ten. The TCR sequence derives from a man between 18 and 29 years old in good health and CMV-seronegative. This chain links TRBV2 with TRBJ1-1; TRBD1 matches at 10 bases. Source material: PBMCs. This chain's CDR3 is CASSDPRTGGTEAFF. CDR3 nucleotides: TGTGCCAGCAGTGACCCTAGGACAGGGGGCACTGAAGCTTTCTTT.